This is a list of T cell receptor beta chains from one sample in a study of blood T cell repertoires in COVID-19. Data came from immunoSEQ multiplex PCR; TCRdb stores just in-frame clones and leaves some out. Found here are hundreds of thousands of clones, about 90% of them singletons; the top ten hold approximately 1.4%. The specimen sequenced was peripheral blood. The origin of the receptors is a woman in her thirties or forties who had recovered from COVID-19. Each CDR3 is given without its conserved first and last residue. The order of the fields is V gene, clone size, CDR3 protein. Clone size is not always given. Where it is, it says once, few, many or a class for expanded clones.

V gene: TRBV5-5; clone size: .; CDR3 protein: ASSPLAGVYNEQF
V gene: TRBV19; clone size: .; CDR3 protein: ASKKWDSSYSNQPQH
V gene: TRBV7-9; clone size: .; CDR3 protein: ASSLRGNYGYT
V gene: TRBV6-2/TRBV6-3; clone size: .; CDR3 protein: ASSLLQGASNQPQH
V gene: TRBV19; clone size: .; CDR3 protein: ASSMAQGDTEAF
V gene: TRBV3-1/TRBV3-2; clone size: .; CDR3 protein: ASSQGLVHNEQF
V gene: TRBV25-1; clone size: .; CDR3 protein: ASSGTSGGGPQPDTQY
V gene: TRBV5-1; clone size: once; CDR3 protein: ASSLQGLKDTEAF
V gene: TRBV7-2; clone size: .; CDR3 protein: ASSPGGAYTEAF
V gene: TRBV15; clone size: .; CDR3 protein: ATSRGTGGSNTEAF
V gene: TRBV4-1; clone size: .; CDR3 protein: ASSQYGQGTNTGELF
V gene: TRBV27; clone size: once; CDR3 protein: ASSPRQAYYNEQF
V gene: TRBV6-5; clone size: .; CDR3 protein: ASSWASGGASHEQY
V gene: TRBV5-6; clone size: .; CDR3 protein: ASSLGDSTHGYT
V gene: TRBV5-1; clone size: .; CDR3 protein: ASSPGGSGIDGYT
V gene: TRBV5-1; clone size: .; CDR3 protein: ASSLRSGQEAF
V gene: TRBV13; clone size: .; CDR3 protein: ASSLGLYGSPEKLF
V gene: TRBV15; clone size: .; CDR3 protein: ATSREPTEVYGYT
V gene: TRBV5-6; clone size: .; CDR3 protein: ASSPRGDYNEQF
V gene: TRBV5-6; clone size: few; CDR3 protein: ASSPGDYGYT
V gene: TRBV4-1; clone size: .; CDR3 protein: ASSQTAGGRETQY
V gene: TRBV15; clone size: .; CDR3 protein: ATSRGAMITEAF
V gene: TRBV12-3/TRBV12-4; clone size: .; CDR3 protein: ASSVSWSQPQH
V gene: TRBV7-8; clone size: .; CDR3 protein: ASSLEPWIAGGVSYNEQF
V gene: TRBV3-1/TRBV3-2; clone size: .; CDR3 protein: ASSRGTGTLTDTQY
V gene: TRBV10-3; clone size: .; CDR3 protein: AISEQGGQGGANVLT
V gene: TRBV14; clone size: .; CDR3 protein: ASSQGQLQETQY
V gene: TRBV27; clone size: .; CDR3 protein: ASSLSRGAGGYT
V gene: TRBV3-1/TRBV3-2; clone size: .; CDR3 protein: ASSRLAGDTDTQY
V gene: TRBV5-4; clone size: .; CDR3 protein: ASSLGQATPY
V gene: TRBV6-6; clone size: .; CDR3 protein: ASSYWAGEETQY
V gene: TRBV6-1; clone size: .; CDR3 protein: ASSEPITVKNTEAF
V gene: TRBV6-2/TRBV6-3; clone size: once; CDR3 protein: ASRYNRDSHTPSGANVLT
V gene: TRBV5-1; clone size: .; CDR3 protein: ASSLSLEKNTIY
V gene: TRBV6-1; clone size: .; CDR3 protein: ASSEEGALVLWNTIY
V gene: TRBV10-3; clone size: .; CDR3 protein: AIWVLSGSPLH
V gene: TRBV5-5; clone size: .; CDR3 protein: ASSIPSSYEQY
V gene: TRBV7-3; clone size: .; CDR3 protein: ASSPGGSGGFYEQY
V gene: TRBV6-6; clone size: .; CDR3 protein: ASSYSASGGYEQY
V gene: TRBV7-8; clone size: .; CDR3 protein: TSSMTGSTEAF
V gene: TRBV7-8; clone size: .; CDR3 protein: ASSSAGWDEKLF
V gene: TRBV6-5; clone size: .; CDR3 protein: ASRLSITDTQY
V gene: TRBV6-5; clone size: .; CDR3 protein: ASSYSRTGGGYGYT
V gene: TRBV10-3; clone size: .; CDR3 protein: AINPSPTGLGTEAF
V gene: TRBV19; clone size: .; CDR3 protein: ASRKGTVGNTIY
V gene: TRBV11-2; clone size: .; CDR3 protein: ASSSSTSGAQY